Below, one T cell receptor (beta chain) is given with its context. Sequencing used immunoSEQ multiplex PCR; TCRdb keeps in-frame clones, though not all of them. The table includes roughly 350,000 clones, roughly 91% detected once. The V gene end was trimmed by 5 bases and the J gene end by 6 bases; junction bases not matched to a gene: 4. This CDR3 is 14 amino acids long. Germline CDR1 and CDR2: PRHDT and FYEKMQ (reference sequence). The sample comes from a study of Ad26.COV2.S vaccination and SARS-CoV-2 variants. Specified treatment: 15 to 20 received Ad26.COV2.S at low or high dose, single or two shots; 5 received placebo; per-sample allocation not given. Material that was analyzed had been drawn on day 63 after the first vaccine or placebo injection. Boston hosted the donor, who was an adult aged 18-55 years. The shot given was an Ad26 vector that makes Wuhan-strain SARS-CoV-2 spike.

The V gene is TRBV13, the J gene TRBJ2-3, with TRBD2 matching over 11 bases. The sample was peripheral blood, taken in a trial of Ad26.COV2.S vaccine versus placebo. The receptor was derived from a person between 18 and 59 years old who received the Ad26.COV2.S COVID-19 vaccine or a placebo. This chain's CDR3 is CASSRLAGTDTQYF. CDR3 sequence (DNA): TGTGCCAGCAGCCGACTAGCGGGGACCGATACGCAGTATTTT. Based on the CDR3 plus reference TRBV13 and TRBJ2-3, the full variable domain is AAGVIQSPRHLIKEKRETATLKCYPIPRHDTVYWYQQGPGQDPQFLISFYEKMQSDKGSIPDRFSAQQFSDYHSELNMSSLELGDSALYFCASSRLAGTDTQYFGPGTRLTVL.